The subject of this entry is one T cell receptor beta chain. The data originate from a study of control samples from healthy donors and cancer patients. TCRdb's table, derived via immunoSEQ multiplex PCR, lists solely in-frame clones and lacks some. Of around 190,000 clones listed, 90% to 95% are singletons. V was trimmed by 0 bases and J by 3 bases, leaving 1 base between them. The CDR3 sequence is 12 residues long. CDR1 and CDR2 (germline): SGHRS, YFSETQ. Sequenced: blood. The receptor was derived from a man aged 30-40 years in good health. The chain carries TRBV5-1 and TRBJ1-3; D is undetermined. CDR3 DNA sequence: TGCGCCAGCAGCTTGGGTGGAAACACCATATATTTT. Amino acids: CASSLGGNTIYF.